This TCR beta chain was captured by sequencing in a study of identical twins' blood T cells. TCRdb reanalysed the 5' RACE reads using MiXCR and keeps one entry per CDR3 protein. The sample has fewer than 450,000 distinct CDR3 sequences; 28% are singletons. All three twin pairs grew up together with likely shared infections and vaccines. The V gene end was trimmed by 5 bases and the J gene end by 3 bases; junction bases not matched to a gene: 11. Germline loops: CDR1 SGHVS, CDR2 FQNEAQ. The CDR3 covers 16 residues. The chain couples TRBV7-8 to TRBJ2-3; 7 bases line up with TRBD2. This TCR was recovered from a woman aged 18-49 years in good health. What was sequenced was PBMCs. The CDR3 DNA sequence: TGTGCCAGCAGCCTGGAGCGGGGACCTTGGACAGATACGCAGTATTTT. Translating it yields CASSLERGPWTDTQYF.